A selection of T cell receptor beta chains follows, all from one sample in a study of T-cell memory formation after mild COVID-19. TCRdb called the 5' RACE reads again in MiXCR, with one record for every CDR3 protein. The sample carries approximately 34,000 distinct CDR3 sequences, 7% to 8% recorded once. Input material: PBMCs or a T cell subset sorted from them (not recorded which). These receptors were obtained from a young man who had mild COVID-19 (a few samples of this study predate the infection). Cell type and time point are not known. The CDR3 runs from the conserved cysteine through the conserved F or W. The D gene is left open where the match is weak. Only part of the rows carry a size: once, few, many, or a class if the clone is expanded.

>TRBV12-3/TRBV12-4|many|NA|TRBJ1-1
CASSTTDTNTEAFF
TGTGCCAGCAGTACTACAGATACTAACACTGAAGCTTTCTTT
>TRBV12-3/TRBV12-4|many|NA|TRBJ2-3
CASSLPLAGTDTQYF
TGTGCCAGCAGTTTACCCTTGGCGGGCACAGATACGCAGTATTTT
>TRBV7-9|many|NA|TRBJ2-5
CASSLGPDSQETQYF
TGTGCCAGCAGCTTAGGCCCGGACTCCCAAGAGACCCAGTACTTC
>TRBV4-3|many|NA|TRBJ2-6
CASSQEGVSGANVLTF
TGCGCCAGCAGCCAAGAGGGGGTGTCTGGGGCCAACGTCCTGACTTTC
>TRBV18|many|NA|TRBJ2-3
CASSPSRSTDTQYF
TGTGCCAGCTCACCGAGCCGGAGCACAGATACGCAGTATTTT
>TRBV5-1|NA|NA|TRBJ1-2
CASSRTAQNYGYTF
TGCGCCAGCAGCCGGACAGCGCAGAACTATGGCTACACCTTC
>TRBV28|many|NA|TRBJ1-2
CASSSLTGGADYGYTF
TGTGCCAGCAGTTCCTTAACGGGGGGGGCGGACTATGGCTACACCTTC
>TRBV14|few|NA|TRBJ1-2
CASRNSAGYGYTF
TGTGCCAGCAGGAACAGTGCTGGCTATGGCTACACCTTC
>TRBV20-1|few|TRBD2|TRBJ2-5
CSASTIAAGYQETQYF
TGCAGTGCTAGCACGATCGCAGCGGGGTACCAAGAGACCCAGTACTTC
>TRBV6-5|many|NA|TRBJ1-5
CASSPNRNQPQHF
TGTGCCAGCAGTCCAAACCGCAATCAGCCCCAGCATTTT
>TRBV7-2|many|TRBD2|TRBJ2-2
CASSLGGGTGELFF
TGTGCCAGCAGCTTAGGGGGGGGGACCGGGGAGCTGTTTTTT
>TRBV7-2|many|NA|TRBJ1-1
CASSLGFEAFF
TGTGCCAGCAGCTTGGGGTTTGAAGCTTTCTTT
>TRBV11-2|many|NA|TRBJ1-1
CASSLGQSNTEAFF
TGTGCCAGCAGCTTAGGACAGTCGAACACTGAAGCTTTCTTT
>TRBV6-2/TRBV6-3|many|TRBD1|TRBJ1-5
CASTWAGGDQPQHF
TGTGCCAGCACCTGGGCAGGGGGCGATCAGCCCCAGCATTTT
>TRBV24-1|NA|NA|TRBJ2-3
CATSDSTGWTDTQYF
TGTGCCACCAGTGATTCTACAGGGTGGACAGATACGCAGTATTTT
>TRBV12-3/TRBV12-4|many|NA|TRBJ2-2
CASGWAGELFF
TGTGCCAGCGGATGGGCCGGGGAGCTGTTTTTT
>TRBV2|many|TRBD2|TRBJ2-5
CASSGTSGETQYF
TGTGCCAGCTCTGGGACTAGCGGCGAGACCCAGTACTTC
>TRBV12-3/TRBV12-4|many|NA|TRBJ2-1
CASSPGFYNEQFF
TGTGCCAGCAGCCCCGGCTTTTACAATGAGCAGTTCTTC
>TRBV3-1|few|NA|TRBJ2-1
CASSQLHNEQFF
TGTGCCAGCAGCCAACTGCACAATGAGCAGTTCTTC
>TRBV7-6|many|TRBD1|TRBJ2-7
CASSPGTAKPSYEQYF
TGTGCCAGCAGCCCCGGGACAGCCAAACCATCCTACGAGCAGTACTTC
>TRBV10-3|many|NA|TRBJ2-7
CAISSGPALEQYF
TGTGCCATCAGCTCGGGCCCAGCCTTGGAGCAGTACTTC
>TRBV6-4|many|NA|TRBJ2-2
CASSDRGDTGELFF
TGTGCCAGCAGTGACAGGGGAGACACCGGGGAGCTGTTTTTT
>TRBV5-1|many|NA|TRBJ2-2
CASSLESGRGWNTGELFF
TGCGCCAGCAGCTTGGAATCTGGTAGGGGCTGGAACACCGGGGAGCTGTTTTTT
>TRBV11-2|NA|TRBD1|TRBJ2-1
CASSFGTGTNEQFF
TGTGCCAGCAGCTTTGGGACAGGGACAAATGAGCAGTTCTTC
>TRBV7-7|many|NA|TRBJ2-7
CASSCYLGEQYF
TGTGCCAGCAGCTGCTACCTGGGCGAGCAGTACTTC
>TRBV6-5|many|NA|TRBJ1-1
CASSRETEAFF
TGTGCCAGCAGCCGTGAAACTGAAGCTTTCTTT
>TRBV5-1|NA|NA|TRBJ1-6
CASSLGDTDSPLHF
TGCGCCAGCAGCTTGGGGGACACGGATTCACCCCTCCACTTT
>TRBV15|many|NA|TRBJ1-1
CATSGFSVGTEAFF
TGTGCCACCAGCGGGTTCAGTGTCGGCACTGAAGCTTTCTTT
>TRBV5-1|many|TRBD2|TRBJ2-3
CASSNGLAGGTDTQYF
TGCGCCAGCAGCAACGGACTAGCGGGGGGCACAGATACGCAGTATTTT
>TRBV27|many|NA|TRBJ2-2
CASSLWQGGTGELFF
TGTGCCAGCAGTTTATGGCAGGGGGGCACCGGGGAGCTGTTTTTT